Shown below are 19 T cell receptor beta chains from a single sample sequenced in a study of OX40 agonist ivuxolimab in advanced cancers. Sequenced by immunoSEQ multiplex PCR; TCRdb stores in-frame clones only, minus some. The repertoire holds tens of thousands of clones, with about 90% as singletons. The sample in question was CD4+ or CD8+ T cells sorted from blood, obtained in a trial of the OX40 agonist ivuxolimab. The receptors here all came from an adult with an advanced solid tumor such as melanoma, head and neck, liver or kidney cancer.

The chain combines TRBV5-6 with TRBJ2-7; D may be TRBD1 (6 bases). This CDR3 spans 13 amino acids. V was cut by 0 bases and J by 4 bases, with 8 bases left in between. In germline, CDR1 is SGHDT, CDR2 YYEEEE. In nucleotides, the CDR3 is TGTGCCAGCAGCTTGGAGGACAGATACGAGCAGTACTTC. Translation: CASSLEDRYEQYF.

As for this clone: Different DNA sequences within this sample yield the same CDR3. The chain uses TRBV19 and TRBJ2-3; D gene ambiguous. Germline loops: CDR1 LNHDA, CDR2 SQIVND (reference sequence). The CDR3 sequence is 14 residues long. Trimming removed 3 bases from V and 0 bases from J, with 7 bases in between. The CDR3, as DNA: TGTGCCAGTAGTATCACATCTAGCACAGATACGCAGTATTTT. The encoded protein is CASSITSSTDTQYF.

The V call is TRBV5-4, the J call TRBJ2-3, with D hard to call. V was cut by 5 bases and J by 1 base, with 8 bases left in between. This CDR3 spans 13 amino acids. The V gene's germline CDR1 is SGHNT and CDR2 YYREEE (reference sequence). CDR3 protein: CASRPGRTDTQYF. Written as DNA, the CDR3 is TGTGCCAGCAGGCCGGGCCGCACAGATACGCAGTATTTT.

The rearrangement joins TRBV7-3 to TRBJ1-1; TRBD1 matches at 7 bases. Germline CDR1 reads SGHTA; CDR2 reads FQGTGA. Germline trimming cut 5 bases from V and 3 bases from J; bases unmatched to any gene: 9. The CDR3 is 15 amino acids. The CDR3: CASSVQGIRDTEAFF. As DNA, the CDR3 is TGTGCCAGCAGCGTACAGGGGATTCGGGACACTGAAGCTTTCTTT.

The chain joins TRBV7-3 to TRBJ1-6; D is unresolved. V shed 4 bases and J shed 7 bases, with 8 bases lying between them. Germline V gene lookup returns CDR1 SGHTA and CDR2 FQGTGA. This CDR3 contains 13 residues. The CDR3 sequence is CASSSAGNSPLHF. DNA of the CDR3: TGTGCCAGCAGCTCTGCGGGGAATTCACCCCTCCACTTT. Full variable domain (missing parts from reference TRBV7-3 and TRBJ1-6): GAGVSQTPSNKVTEKGKYVELRCDPISGHTALYWYRQSLGQGPEFLIYFQGTGAADDSGLPNDRFFAVRPEGSVSTLKIQRTERGDSAVYLCASSSAGNSPLHFGNGTRLTVT.

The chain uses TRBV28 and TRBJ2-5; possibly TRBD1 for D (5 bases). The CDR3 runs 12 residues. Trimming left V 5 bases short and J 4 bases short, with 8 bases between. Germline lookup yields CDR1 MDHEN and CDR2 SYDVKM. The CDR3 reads CASSQGRETQYF. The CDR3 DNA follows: TGTGCCAGCAGTCAGGGTAGAGAGACCCAGTACTTC.

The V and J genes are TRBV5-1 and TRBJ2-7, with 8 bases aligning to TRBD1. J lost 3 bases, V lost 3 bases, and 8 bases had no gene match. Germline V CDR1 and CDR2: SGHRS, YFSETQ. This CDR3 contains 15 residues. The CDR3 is CASSWTGSSLYEQYF. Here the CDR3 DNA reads TGCGCCAGCAGCTGGACAGGGTCCTCCCTCTACGAGCAGTACTTC. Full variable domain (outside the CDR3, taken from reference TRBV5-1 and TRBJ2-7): KAGVTQTPRYLIKTRGQQVTLSCSPISGHRSVSWYQQTPGQGLQFLFEYFSETQRNKGNFPGRFSGRQFSNSRSEMNVSTLELGDSALYLCASSWTGSSLYEQYFGPGTRLTVT.

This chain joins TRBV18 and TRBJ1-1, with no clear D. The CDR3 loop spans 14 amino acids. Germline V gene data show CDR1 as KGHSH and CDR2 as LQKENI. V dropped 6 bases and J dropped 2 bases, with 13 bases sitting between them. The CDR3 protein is CASSRRGANTEAFF. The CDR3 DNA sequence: TGTGCCAGCTCCCGACGGGGAGCTAACACTGAAGCTTTCTTT.

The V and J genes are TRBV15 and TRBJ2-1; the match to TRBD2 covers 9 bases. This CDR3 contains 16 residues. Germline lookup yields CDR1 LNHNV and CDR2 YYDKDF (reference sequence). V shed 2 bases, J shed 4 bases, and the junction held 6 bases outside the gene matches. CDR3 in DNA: TGTGCCACCAGCAGAAAGAAGACTAGCGGATACAATGAGCAGTTCTTC. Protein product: CATSRKKTSGYNEQFF.

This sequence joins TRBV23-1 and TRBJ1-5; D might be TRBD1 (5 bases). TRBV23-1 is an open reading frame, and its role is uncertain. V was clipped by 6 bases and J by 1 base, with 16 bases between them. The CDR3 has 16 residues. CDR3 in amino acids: CASRRWGNESNQPQHF. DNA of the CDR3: TGCGCCAGCAGGCGGTGGGGGAATGAAAGCAATCAGCCCCAGCATTTT.

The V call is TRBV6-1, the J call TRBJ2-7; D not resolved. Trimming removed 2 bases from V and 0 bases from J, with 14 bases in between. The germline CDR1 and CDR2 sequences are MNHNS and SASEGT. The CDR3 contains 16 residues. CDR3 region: CASSEWIGPSSYEQYF. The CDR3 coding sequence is TGTGCCAGCAGTGAATGGATAGGACCAAGCTCCTACGAGCAGTACTTC.

The DNA for the CDR3 is TGTGCCAGCAGCCAAGGGGGTGGGGTAGGACGGTCACCCCTCCACTTT. It yields the protein CASSQGGGVGRSPLHF. The gene calls are TRBV4-2 and TRBJ1-6; the D is unclear. The CDR3 runs 16 residues. V dropped 1 base and J dropped 10 bases, with 17 bases sitting between them. The germline CDR1 and CDR2 sequences are LGHNA and YNFKEQ.

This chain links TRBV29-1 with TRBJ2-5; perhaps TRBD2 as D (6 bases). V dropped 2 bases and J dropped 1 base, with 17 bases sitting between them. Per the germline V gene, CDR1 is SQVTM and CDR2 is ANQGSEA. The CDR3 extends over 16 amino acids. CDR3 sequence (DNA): TGCAGCGTTGAATTAGTTAGCGGACCCACCCAAGAGACCCAGTACTTC. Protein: CSVELVSGPTQETQYF. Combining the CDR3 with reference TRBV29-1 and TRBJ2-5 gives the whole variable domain SAVISQKPSRDICQRGTSLTIQCQVDSQVTMMFWYRQQPGQSLTLIATANQGSEATYESGFVIDKFPISRPNLTFSTLTVSNMSPEDSSIYLCSVELVSGPTQETQYFGPGTRLLVL.

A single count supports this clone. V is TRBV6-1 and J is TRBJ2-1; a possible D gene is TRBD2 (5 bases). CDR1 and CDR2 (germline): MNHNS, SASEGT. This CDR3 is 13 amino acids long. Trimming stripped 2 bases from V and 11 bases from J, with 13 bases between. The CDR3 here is CASSESGKMKQFF. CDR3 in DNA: TGTGCCAGCAGTGAATCGGGGAAAATGAAGCAGTTCTTC.

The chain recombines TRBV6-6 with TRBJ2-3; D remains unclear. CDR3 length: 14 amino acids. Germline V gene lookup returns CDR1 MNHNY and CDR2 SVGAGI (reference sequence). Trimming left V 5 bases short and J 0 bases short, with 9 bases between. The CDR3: CASSQRISTDTQYF. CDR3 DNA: TGTGCCAGCAGTCAGAGGATTAGCACAGATACGCAGTATTTT.

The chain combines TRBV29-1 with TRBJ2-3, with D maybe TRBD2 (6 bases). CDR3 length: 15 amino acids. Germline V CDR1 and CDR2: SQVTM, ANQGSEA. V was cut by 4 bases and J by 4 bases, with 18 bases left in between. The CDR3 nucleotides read TGCAGCGTTGGGACTATCACGACGGGGGCAGATACGCAGTATTTT. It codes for CSVGTITTGADTQYF.

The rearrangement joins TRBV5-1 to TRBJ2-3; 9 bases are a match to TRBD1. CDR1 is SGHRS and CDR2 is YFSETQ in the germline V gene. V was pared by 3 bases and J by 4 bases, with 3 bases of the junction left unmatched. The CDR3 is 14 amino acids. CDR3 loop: CASSWTGEADTQYF. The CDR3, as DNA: TGCGCCAGCAGCTGGACAGGGGAAGCAGATACGCAGTATTTT.

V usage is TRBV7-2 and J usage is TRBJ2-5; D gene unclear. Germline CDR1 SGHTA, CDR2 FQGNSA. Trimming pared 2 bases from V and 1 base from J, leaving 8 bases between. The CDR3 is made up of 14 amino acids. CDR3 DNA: TGTGCCAGCAGCTTAAGTGGGGTCCAAGAGACCCAGTACTTC. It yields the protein CASSLSGVQETQYF.

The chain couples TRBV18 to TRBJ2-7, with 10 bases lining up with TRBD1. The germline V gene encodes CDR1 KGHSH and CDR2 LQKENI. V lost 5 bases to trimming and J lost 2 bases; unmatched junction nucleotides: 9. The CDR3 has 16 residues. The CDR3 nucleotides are TGTGCCAGCTCAGGTACCCCCGGGACAGGGGCCTACGAGCAGTACTTC. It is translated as CASSGTPGTGAYEQYF.